This T cell receptor (beta chain) was sequenced in a study of vaccination effects on CD4 cells after COVID-19. Study background: Two-dose vaccination with either BNT162b2 or mRNA-1273 was given to the participants.

Before sequencing took place, the ViraFEST assay used viral peptide pools to expand antigen-specific CD4+ T cells. It was after 10 days of culture that CD4+ T cells were isolated. People in the vaccine group had not been infected with SARS-CoV-2 before, and their nucleocapsid antibodies were negative. A density of roughly 2 million PBMC per well was used; these cells were cultured with 10 IU/ml IL-2 and about 10 ug/ml peptides. With respect to this clone: Its cognate antigen is unknown.

Sequenced by immunoSEQ multiplex PCR; TCRdb stores in-frame clones only, minus some. The sample lists tens of thousands of clones, 60% to 80% occurring once. General study results and limits: Of the vaccine-induced clones from healthy vaccinees, merely 1 of 255 recognized common cold coronaviruses as well. Infection- and vaccine-induced clones contracted markedly late after vaccination.

Germline V gene data show CDR1 as MNHNY and CDR2 as SVGAGI (reference sequence). The CDR3 has 15 amino acids. Trimming took off 2 bases at V and 4 bases at J, with 11 bases between the two ends. This TCR was recovered from a human donor who received a COVID-19 vaccine. The material was CD4+ T cells from PBMCs cultured with HCoV-OC43 spike peptides, obtained before COVID-19 vaccination. As for subset: HCoV-OC43 spike overlapping peptide pool stimulation. The chain has TRBV6-6 and TRBJ2-2, with TRBD2 as a possible D gene (6 bases). CDR3 bases: TGTGCCAGCAGTTACCGGGGCGGGGTCACCGGGGAGCTGTTTTTT. It codes for CASSYRGGVTGELFF.